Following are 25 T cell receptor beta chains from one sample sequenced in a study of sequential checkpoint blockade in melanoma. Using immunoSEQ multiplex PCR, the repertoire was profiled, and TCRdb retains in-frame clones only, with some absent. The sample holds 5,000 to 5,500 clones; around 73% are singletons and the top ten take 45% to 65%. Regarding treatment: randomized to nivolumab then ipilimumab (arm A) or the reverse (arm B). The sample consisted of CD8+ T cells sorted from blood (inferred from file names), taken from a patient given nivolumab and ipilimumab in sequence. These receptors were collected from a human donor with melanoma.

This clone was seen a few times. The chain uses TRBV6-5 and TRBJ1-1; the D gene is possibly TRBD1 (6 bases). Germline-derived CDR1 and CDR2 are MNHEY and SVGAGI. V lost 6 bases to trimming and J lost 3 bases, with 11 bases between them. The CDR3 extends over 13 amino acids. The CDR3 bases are TGTGCCAGCAGACCCGGGGGGCACACTGAAGCTTTCTTT. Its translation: CASRPGGHTEAFF.

This CDR3 reads CASSYSKAGARGYTF. CDR3 nucleotides: TGTGCCAGCAGTTACTCGAAAGCAGGGGCGCGTGGCTACACCTTC. J is TRBJ1-2 and V is TRBV6-5, with a weak D call TRBD1 (6 bases). CDR3 length: 15 residues. V lost 0 bases to trimming and J lost 7 bases, with 15 bases between them. CDR1 and CDR2 from the germline V gene are MNHEY and SVGAGI.

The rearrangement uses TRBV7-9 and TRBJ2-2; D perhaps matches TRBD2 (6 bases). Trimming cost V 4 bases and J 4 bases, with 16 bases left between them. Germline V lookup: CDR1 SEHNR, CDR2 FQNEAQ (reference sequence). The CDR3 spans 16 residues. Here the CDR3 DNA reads TGTGCCAGCAGCTCAGGGACTTGGCAGGCCACCGGGGAGCTGTTTTTT. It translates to CASSSGTWQATGELFF. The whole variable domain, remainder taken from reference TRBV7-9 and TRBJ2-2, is DTGVSQNPRHKITKRGQNVTFRCDPISEHNRLYWYRQTLGQGPEFLTYFQNEAQLEKSRLLSDRFSAERPKGSFSTLEIQRTEQGDSAMYLCASSSGTWQATGELFFGEGSRLTVL.

CDR3 DNA: TGTGCCAGCAGCCCCCCCTGGGGGGATGGGAATGAGCAGTTCTTC. Translating gives CASSPPWGDGNEQFF. V usage is TRBV6-5 and J usage is TRBJ2-1; D is possibly TRBD2 (6 bases). V was cut by 6 bases and J by 7 bases, with 19 bases left in between. The CDR3 totals 15 residues. Germline V CDR1 and CDR2: MNHEY, SVGAGI.

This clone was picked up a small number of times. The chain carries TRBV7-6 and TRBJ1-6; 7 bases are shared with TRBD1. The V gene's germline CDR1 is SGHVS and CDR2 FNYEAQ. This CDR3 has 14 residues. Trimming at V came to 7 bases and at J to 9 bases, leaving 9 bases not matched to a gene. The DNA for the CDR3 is TGTGCCAGCACCACGACAGGGCGAGCTTCACCCCTCCACTTT. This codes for CASTTTGRASPLHF.

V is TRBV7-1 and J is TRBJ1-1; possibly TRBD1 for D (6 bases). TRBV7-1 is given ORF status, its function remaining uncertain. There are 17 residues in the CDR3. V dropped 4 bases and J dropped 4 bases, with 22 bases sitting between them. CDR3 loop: CASSYSTITGMGTEAFF. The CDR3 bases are TGTGCCAGCAGCTACTCGACTATAACAGGGATGGGCACTGAAGCTTTCTTT.

This CDR3 is CASSYGQGSLGTEAFF. The CDR3 coding sequence is TGTGCCAGCAGTTACGGGCAGGGCAGTTTGGGGACTGAAGCTTTCTTT. The chain recombines TRBV6-5 with TRBJ1-1, with a weak D call TRBD1 (5 bases). The CDR3 is 16 residues long. CDR1 is MNHEY and CDR2 is SVGAGI in the germline V gene. The germline V and J ends were trimmed by 2 bases and 5 bases, with 18 bases remaining between them.

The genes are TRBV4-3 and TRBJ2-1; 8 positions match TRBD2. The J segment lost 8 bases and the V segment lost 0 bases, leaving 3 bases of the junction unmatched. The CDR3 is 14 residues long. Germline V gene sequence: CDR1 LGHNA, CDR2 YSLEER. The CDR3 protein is CASSQDSGGDEQFF. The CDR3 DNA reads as TGCGCCAGCAGCCAAGACAGCGGGGGCGATGAGCAGTTCTTC.

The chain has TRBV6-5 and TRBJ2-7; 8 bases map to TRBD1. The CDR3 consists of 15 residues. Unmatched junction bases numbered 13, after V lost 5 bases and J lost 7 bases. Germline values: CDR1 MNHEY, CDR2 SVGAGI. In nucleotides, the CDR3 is TGTGCCAGCAGTCTCACCCCCAGGGGGCTGTGGGAGCAGTACTTC. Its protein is CASSLTPRGLWEQYF.

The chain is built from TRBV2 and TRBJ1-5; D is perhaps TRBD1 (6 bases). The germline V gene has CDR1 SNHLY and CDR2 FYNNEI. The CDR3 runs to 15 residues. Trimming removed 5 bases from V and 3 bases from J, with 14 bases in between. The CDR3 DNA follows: TGTGCCAGCAGTAAGACGGACAGTATCAATCAGCCCCAGCATTTT. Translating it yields CASSKTDSINQPQHF.

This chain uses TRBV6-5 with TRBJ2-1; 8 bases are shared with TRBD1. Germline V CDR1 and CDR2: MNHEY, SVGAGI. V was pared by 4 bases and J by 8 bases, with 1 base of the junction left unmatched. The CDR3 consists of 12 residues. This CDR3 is CASSSGGDEQFF. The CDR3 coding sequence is TGTGCCAGCAGTTCAGGGGGCGATGAGCAGTTCTTC.

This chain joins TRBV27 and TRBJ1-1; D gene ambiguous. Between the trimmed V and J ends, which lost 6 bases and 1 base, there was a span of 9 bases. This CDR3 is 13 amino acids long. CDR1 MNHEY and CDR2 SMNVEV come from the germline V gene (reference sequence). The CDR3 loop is CASSPSGNTEAFF. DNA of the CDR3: TGTGCCAGCAGCCCGTCGGGGAACACTGAAGCTTTCTTT.

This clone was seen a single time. The CDR3: CASSVDPLGDGYTF. CDR3 bases: TGTGCCAGCAGCGTCGACCCCTTGGGAGATGGCTACACCTTC. The chain carries TRBV6-5 and TRBJ1-2; D unresolved. The CDR3 has 14 residues. The V gene lost 6 bases and the J gene lost 6 bases, with 17 bases spanning the gap. CDR1 is MNHEY and CDR2 is SVGAGI in the germline V gene.

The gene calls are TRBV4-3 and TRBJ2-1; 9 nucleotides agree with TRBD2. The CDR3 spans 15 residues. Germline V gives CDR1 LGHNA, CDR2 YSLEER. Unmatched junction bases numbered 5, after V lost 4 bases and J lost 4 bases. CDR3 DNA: TGCGCCAGCAGCCTCGGGACTAGCCCTTACAATGAGCAGTTCTTC. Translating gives CASSLGTSPYNEQFF.

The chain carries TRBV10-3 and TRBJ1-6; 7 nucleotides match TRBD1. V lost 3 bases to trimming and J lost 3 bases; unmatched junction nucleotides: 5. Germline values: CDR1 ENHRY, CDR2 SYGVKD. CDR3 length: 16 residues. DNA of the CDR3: TGTGCCATCAGTGATCCTGGGACAGTCTATAATTCACCCCTCCACTTT. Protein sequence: CAISDPGTVYNSPLHF.

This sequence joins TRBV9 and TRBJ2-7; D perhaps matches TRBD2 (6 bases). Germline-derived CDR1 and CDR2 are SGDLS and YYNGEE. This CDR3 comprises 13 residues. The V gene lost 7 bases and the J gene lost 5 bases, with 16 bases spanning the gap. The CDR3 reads CASSSGGHDEQYF. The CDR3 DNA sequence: TGTGCCAGCTCCTCCGGAGGGCACGACGAGCAGTACTTC.

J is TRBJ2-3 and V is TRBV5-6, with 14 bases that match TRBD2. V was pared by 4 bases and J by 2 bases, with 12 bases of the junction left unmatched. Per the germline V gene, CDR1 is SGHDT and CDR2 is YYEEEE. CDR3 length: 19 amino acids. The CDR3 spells CASSPTSGGALTYTDTQYF. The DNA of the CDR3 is TGTGCCAGCAGCCCGACTAGCGGGGGGGCCTTGACTTACACAGATACGCAGTATTTT.

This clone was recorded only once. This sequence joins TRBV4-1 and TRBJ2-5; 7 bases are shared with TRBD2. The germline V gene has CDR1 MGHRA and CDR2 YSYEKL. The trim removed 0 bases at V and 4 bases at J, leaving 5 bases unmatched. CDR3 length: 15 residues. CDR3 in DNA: TGCGCCAGCAGCCAAGAGGGCGGGGGAGCAGAGACCCAGTACTTC. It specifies CASSQEGGGAETQYF.

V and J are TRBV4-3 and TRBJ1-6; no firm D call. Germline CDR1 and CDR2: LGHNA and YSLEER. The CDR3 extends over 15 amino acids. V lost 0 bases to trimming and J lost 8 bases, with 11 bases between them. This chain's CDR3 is CASSQESLADSPLHF. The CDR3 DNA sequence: TGCGCCAGCAGCCAAGAATCTTTGGCAGATTCACCCCTCCACTTT.

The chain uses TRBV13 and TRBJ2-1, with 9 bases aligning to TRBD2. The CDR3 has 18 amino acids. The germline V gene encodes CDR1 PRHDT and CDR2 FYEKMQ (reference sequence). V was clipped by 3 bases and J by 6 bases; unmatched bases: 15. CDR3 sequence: CASSFRDSGTSWANEQFF. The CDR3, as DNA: TGTGCCAGCAGCTTTAGGGACTCCGGGACTAGCTGGGCCAATGAGCAGTTCTTC.

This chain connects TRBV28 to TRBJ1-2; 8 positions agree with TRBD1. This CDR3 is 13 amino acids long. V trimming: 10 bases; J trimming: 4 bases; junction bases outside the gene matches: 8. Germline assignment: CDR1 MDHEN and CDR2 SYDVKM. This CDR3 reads CATGQGSTYGYTF. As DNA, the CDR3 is TGTGCCACCGGACAGGGTTCCACCTATGGCTACACCTTC.

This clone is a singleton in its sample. The CDR3 nucleotides are TGTGCCAGCAGCTCAACAGGGGGCTGGAATCAGCCCCAGCATTTT. This gives the protein CASSSTGGWNQPQHF. The chain joins TRBV9 to TRBJ1-5; 9 positions match TRBD1. This CDR3 contains 15 residues. From germline, CDR1 is SGDLS and CDR2 YYNGEE. With 4 bases clipped from V and 4 bases from J, the junction kept 6 bases outside the gene matches.

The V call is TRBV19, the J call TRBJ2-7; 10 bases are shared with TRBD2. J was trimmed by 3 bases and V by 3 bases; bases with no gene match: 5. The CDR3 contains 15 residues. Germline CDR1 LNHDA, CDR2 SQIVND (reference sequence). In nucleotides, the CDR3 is TGTGCCAGTAGTATTTGGACTAGCGGCGGCTACGAGCAGTACTTC. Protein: CASSIWTSGGYEQYF.

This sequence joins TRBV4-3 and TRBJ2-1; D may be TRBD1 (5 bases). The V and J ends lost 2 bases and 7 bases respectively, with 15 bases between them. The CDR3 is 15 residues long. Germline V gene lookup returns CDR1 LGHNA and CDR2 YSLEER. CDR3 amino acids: CASSQPRQGGNEQFF. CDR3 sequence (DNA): TGCGCCAGCAGCCAACCCCGGCAGGGTGGGAATGAGCAGTTCTTC.

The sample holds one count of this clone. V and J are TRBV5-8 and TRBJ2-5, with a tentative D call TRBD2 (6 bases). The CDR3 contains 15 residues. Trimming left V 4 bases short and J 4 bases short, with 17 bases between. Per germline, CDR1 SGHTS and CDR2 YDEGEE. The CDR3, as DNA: TGTGCCAGCAGCATCCCGCGGGACCAAGGAGAGACCCAGTACTTC. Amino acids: CASSIPRDQGETQYF. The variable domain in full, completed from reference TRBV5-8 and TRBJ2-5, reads EAGVTQSPTHLIKTRGQQATLRCSPISGHTSVYWYQQALGLGLQFLLWYDEGEERNRGNFPPRFSGRQFPNYSSELNVNALELEDSALYLCASSIPRDQGETQYFGPGTRLLVL.